These 21 T cell receptor beta chains originate from one sample sequenced in a study of blood T cell repertoires in COVID-19. The protocol was immunoSEQ multiplex PCR, while the TCRdb copy is restricted to in-frame clones and leaves out a portion. This sample yields about 400,000 clones, of which 88% are seen a single time; roughly 2% belongs to the top ten. The sample comprised PBMCs or T cells enriched from blood (not recorded which). The receptors originated from a woman aged 40-49 years with acute COVID-19.

The chain recombines TRBV5-4 with TRBJ1-1; D is unresolved. Deletions cut 0 bases from V and 11 bases from J, with 14 bases between. Per the germline V gene, CDR1 is SGHNT and CDR2 is YYREEE (reference sequence). This CDR3 has 13 residues. CDR3 bases: TGTGCCAGCAGCTTGGCCGGGGTGATGGGGGCTTTCTTT. Translated, it gives CASSLAGVMGAFF.

The chain employs TRBV24-1 and TRBJ1-2; 7 bases map to TRBD1. Trimming took 3 bases from V and 6 from J; bases not matched to a gene: 3. Germline values: CDR1 KGHDR, CDR2 SFDVKD. The CDR3 extends over 13 amino acids. In nucleotides, the CDR3 is TGTGCCACCAGTGATAGGGACAGAAATGGCTACACCTTC. Protein: CATSDRDRNGYTF.

This CDR3 reads CASSIWPGDRLWSTEAFF. CDR3 coding DNA: TGTGCCAGTAGTATTTGGCCAGGGGACCGGTTATGGAGCACTGAAGCTTTCTTT. The chain has TRBV19 and TRBJ1-1; tentative D call: TRBD1 (6 bases). Germline lookup yields CDR1 LNHDA and CDR2 SQIVND (reference sequence). This CDR3 is 18 amino acids long. V lost 3 bases and J lost 4, with 24 bases in between.

V usage is TRBV5-4 and J usage is TRBJ2-3, with 8 nucleotides matching TRBD2. This CDR3 contains 15 residues. Germline values: CDR1 SGHNT, CDR2 YYREEE (reference sequence). With 4 bases clipped from V and 3 bases from J, the junction kept 7 bases outside the gene matches. The CDR3 bases are TGTGCCAGCAGCGGAAGCGGGGGAAGGACAGATACGCAGTATTTT. It encodes CASSGSGGRTDTQYF.

The rearrangement uses TRBV13 and TRBJ2-1; 7 bases match TRBD1. CDR3 size: 14 residues. Trimming took 5 bases from V and 6 from J; bases not matched to a gene: 7. Germline CDR1 is PRHDT and CDR2 is FYEKMQ (reference sequence). The CDR3 DNA follows: TGTGCCAGCAGCCGACCCTGGGACAGCAATGAGCAGTTCTTC. This codes for CASSRPWDSNEQFF.

This clone was observed once. CDR3 sequence (DNA): TGTGCCAGCAACCCCCTTGGGACAGGGCATGGCTACACCTTC. This gives the protein CASNPLGTGHGYTF. The chain has TRBV9 and TRBJ1-2; 9 nucleotides match TRBD1. CDR1 is SGDLS and CDR2 is YYNGEE in the germline V gene. This CDR3 is built from 14 residues. The junction had 9 bases not matched to a gene; V was cut back by 6 bases and J by 6 bases.

This rearrangement joins TRBV5-4 to TRBJ2-6; D unresolved. This CDR3 region has 16 residues. The V and J ends lost 3 bases and 0 bases respectively, with 10 bases between them. The germline V gene has CDR1 SGHNT and CDR2 YYREEE (reference sequence). In DNA form, the CDR3 reads TGTGCCAGCAGCTCTGACATGACCTCTGGGGCCAACGTCCTGACTTTC. Its protein product is CASSSDMTSGANVLTF.

A single count supports this clone. This chain joins TRBV5-6 and TRBJ1-1; D is ambiguous. The CDR3 totals 14 residues. Looked up from germline, CDR1 is SGHDT and CDR2 is YYEEEE. V was trimmed by 4 bases and J by 4 bases, leaving 14 bases between them. The CDR3 DNA follows: TGTGCCAGCAGCCCTCGCGTTGGGCTCACTGAAGCTTTCTTT. The encoded protein is CASSPRVGLTEAFF.

The chain has TRBV10-2 and TRBJ2-1; TRBD2 aligns across 12 bases. V lost 3 bases and J lost 4; bases outside the gene matches: 4. Germline assignment: CDR1 WSHSY and CDR2 SAAADI. This CDR3 is built from 16 residues. CDR3 bases: TGCGCCAGCAGTGAAAGACTAGCGGGGGCTTACAATGAGCAGTTCTTC. It codes for CASSERLAGAYNEQFF.

The V and J genes are TRBV4-1 and TRBJ2-5; 12 bases line up with TRBD2. V shed 3 bases and J 0 bases; nucleotides not matched to a gene: 5. This CDR3 has 17 amino acids. The V gene's germline CDR1 is MGHRA and CDR2 YSYEKL. This CDR3 reads CASSQDLAGGNQETQYF. In DNA form, the CDR3 reads TGCGCCAGCAGCCAGGACCTAGCGGGGGGGAACCAAGAGACCCAGTACTTC.

This clone was detected only once. The chain couples TRBV10-2 to TRBJ2-7, with 11 nucleotides matching TRBD2. This CDR3 region has 15 residues. CDR1 and CDR2 (germline): WSHSY, SAAADI. The junction had 7 bases not matched to a gene; V was cut back by 4 bases and J by 5 bases. Here the CDR3 DNA reads TGCGCCAGCAGTGCCGATAGCGGGGGGGCCGACGAGCAGTACTTC. This gives the protein CASSADSGGADEQYF.

V usage is TRBV19 and J usage is TRBJ1-2; no clear D. The CDR3 is 17 residues long. V was clipped by 3 bases and J by 3 bases, with 20 bases between them. CDR1 is LNHDA, CDR2 SQIVND, per germline (reference sequence). In DNA, the CDR3 is TGTGCCAGTAGTATTGGCTGGGAGGCCCATTTCGACTATGGCTACACCTTC. Translation: CASSIGWEAHFDYGYTF.

The rearrangement joins TRBV7-2 to TRBJ2-3; 7 nucleotides agree with TRBD2. The junction had 3 bases not matched to a gene; V was cut back by 6 bases and J by 6 bases. The germline V gene has CDR1 SGHTA and CDR2 FQGNSA. The CDR3 totals 12 residues. The CDR3 nucleotides read TGTGCCAGCAGGAGAGCGGGGGATACGCAGTATTTT. This codes for CASRRAGDTQYF.

Only a few counts were recorded for this clone. V and J are TRBV4-1 and TRBJ2-3; 9 positions agree with TRBD2. Trimming cost V 3 bases and J 4 bases; bases outside gene matches: 2. Germline lookup yields CDR1 MGHRA and CDR2 YSYEKL. The CDR3 consists of 14 residues. CDR3 nucleotide sequence: TGCGCCAGCAGCCAGGCTAGCGGGGCAGATACGCAGTATTTT. Its translation is CASSQASGADTQYF.

The genes are TRBV13 and TRBJ2-7; a weak D match, TRBD2 (5 bases). V lost 4 bases to trimming and J lost 2 bases, with 21 bases between them. The CDR3 runs 17 residues. Germline V gene data show CDR1 as PRHDT and CDR2 as FYEKMQ (reference sequence). CDR3 nucleotides: TGTGCCAGCAGCTCGACTAATATTTTCCGAGCCCCCTACGAGCAGTACTTC. As protein: CASSSTNIFRAPYEQYF.

The V and J genes are TRBV5-4 and TRBJ2-3, with D uncertain. This CDR3 region has 14 residues. CDR1 and CDR2 (germline): SGHNT, YYREEE (reference sequence). The V and J ends lost 1 base and 2 bases respectively, with 8 bases between them. CDR3 sequence reads: CASSLTEPTDTQYF. CDR3 DNA sequence: TGTGCCAGCAGCTTGACGGAGCCCACAGATACGCAGTATTTT.

The chain combines TRBV10-3 with TRBJ1-1, with 7 bases matching TRBD1. The CDR3 is 14 amino acids. Germline assignment: CDR1 ENHRY and CDR2 SYGVKD. The trim removed 3 bases at V and 1 base at J, leaving 2 bases unmatched. The CDR3 nucleotides read TGTGCCATCAGTGATAAGGGGGCGAACACTGAAGCTTTCTTT. Protein product: CAISDKGANTEAFF.

This chain uses TRBV5-1 with TRBJ1-1; D is unclear. V was cut by 3 bases and J by 7 bases, with 16 bases left in between. This CDR3 is 14 amino acids long. Germline CDR1 is SGHRS and CDR2 is YFSETQ. CDR3 DNA sequence: TGCGCCAGCAGCTCCCGTGGGGAGGGAGGTGAAGCTTTCTTT. Amino acids: CASSSRGEGGEAFF.

The chain has TRBV5-1 and TRBJ2-5; 7 nucleotides line up with TRBD2. This CDR3 region has 13 residues. Trimming cost V 5 bases and J 7 bases; bases outside gene matches: 8. CDR1 and CDR2 from the germline V gene are SGHRS and YFSETQ. CDR3 in DNA: TGCGCCAGCAGACAAACTAGCGACGGGACCCAGTACTTC. This translates into CASRQTSDGTQYF.

This chain links TRBV30 with TRBJ2-3; TRBD2 matches 10 bases. V lost 0 bases, J lost 6 bases, and 6 bases stayed unmatched. CDR3 length: 15 amino acids. CDR1 is GTSNPN, CDR2 SVGIG, per germline (reference sequence). Written as DNA, the CDR3 is TGTGCCTGGAGTGTTAGCGGGGGGCCCGAGGATACGCAGTATTTT. It specifies CAWSVSGGPEDTQYF.

The V call is TRBV6-5, the J call TRBJ1-5; D perhaps matches TRBD1 (6 bases). The CDR3 contains 15 residues. CDR1 MNHEY and CDR2 SVGAGI come from the germline V gene. V was trimmed by 6 bases and J by 5 bases, leaving 17 bases between them. The CDR3 reads CASSTPGRTDQPQHF. In DNA form, the CDR3 reads TGTGCCAGCAGCACGCCGGGACGGACAGATCAGCCCCAGCATTTT.